This entry lists 20 T cell receptor beta chains sequenced from one sample in a study of T cells in Graves' hyperthyroidism and ophthalmopathy. The CDR3 regions of TCR beta were amplified from RNA transcripts. A first-round RT-PCR of the TCR CDR3 used the HTBI primer set. TCRdb reprocessed the multiplex PCR reads via MiXCR and lists one record per CDR3 protein. The table records about 270,000 distinct CDR3 sequences, 12% to 15% of them present only once. Input material: blood. These receptors came from a woman aged 45-65 years with Graves' hyperthyroidism that later progressed to Graves' ophthalmopathy.

The table lists this clonotype with a few counts. The J gene is TRBJ1-2, the V gene TRBV5-4; possible D gene TRBD1, 6 bases. The germline V gene encodes CDR1 SGHNT and CDR2 YYREEE (reference sequence). With 10 bases removed from V and 8 bases from J, the gap between germline ends came to 24 bases. The CDR3 has 14 amino acids. DNA for the CDR3: TGTGCCTCGCAGGGGAGGGCGGAGGGAGGAGGCTACACCTTC. Residues: CASQGRAEGGGYTF.

On this clonotype itself: This may be a read error: a much more frequent sequence differs by one nucleotide. The chain uses TRBV2 and TRBJ1-1; maybe TRBD1 (5 bases). Germline V gene data show CDR1 as SNHLY and CDR2 as FYNNEI. This CDR3 region has 14 residues. V was pared by 8 bases and J by 7 bases, with 20 bases between. CDR3 sequence: CASGMGNQRGEAFF. For the CDR3, the DNA is TGTGCCAGCGGTATGGGGAACCAGAGGGGTGAAGCTTTCTTT. The full variable domain, rest sourced from reference TRBV2 and TRBJ1-1, is EPEVTQTPSHQVTQMGQEVILRCVPISNHLYFYWYRQILGQKVEFLVSFYNNEISEKSEIFDDQFSVERPDGSNFTLKIRSTKLEDSAMYFCASGMGNQRGEAFFGQGTRLTVV.

This clonotype was seen many times. At one of its ends the junction is not consistent with the germline gene, which may arise from a read error. This chain connects TRBV3-1 to TRBJ2-7; no clear D gene. Per the germline V gene, CDR1 is LGHDT and CDR2 is YNNKEL (reference sequence). This CDR3 is built from 16 residues. The CDR3 DNA is TGTGCCAGCAGCCAAGTCGTTACTGTCCTCTCCCACGAGCAGTACTTC. Translation: CASSQVVTVLSHEQYF.

This clonotype was seen only a few times. The genes are TRBV4-1 and TRBJ1-1; TRBD1 agrees at 9 bases. J lost 1 base, V lost 4 bases, and 10 bases had no gene match. The length of the CDR3 is 17 residues. Per germline, CDR1 MGHRA and CDR2 YSYEKL. The CDR3 DNA reads as TGCGCCAGCAGCCTACAGGGGGCAAGGAGGAGGAACACTGAAGCTTTCTTT. This codes for CASSLQGARRRNTEAFF.

This chain joins TRBV28 and TRBJ2-2, with D possibly matching TRBD2 (5 bases). V was pared by 9 bases and J by 7 bases, with 15 bases between. CDR3 length: 13 amino acids. Germline-derived CDR1 and CDR2 are MDHEN and SYDVKM. The CDR3 sequence is CASIGILGGELFF. The CDR3 bases are TGTGCCAGTATCGGGATCTTGGGCGGGGAGCTGTTTTTT.

V usage is TRBV5-5 and J usage is TRBJ1-2; D is possibly TRBD1 (6 bases). Between the trimmed V and J ends, which lost 0 bases and 8 bases, there was a span of 17 bases. Per germline, CDR1 SGHKS and CDR2 YYEKEE (reference sequence). CDR3 length: 15 amino acids. The CDR3 here is CASSLGGVQGTGYTF. The DNA of the CDR3 is TGTGCCAGCAGCTTGGGGGGGGTACAGGGTACGGGCTACACCTTC.

The chain uses TRBV4-1 and TRBJ2-1; D not certain. The germline V and J ends were trimmed by 2 bases and 0 bases, with 14 bases remaining between them. Germline CDR1 MGHRA, CDR2 YSYEKL. The CDR3 covers 17 residues. CDR3 in DNA: TGCGCCAGCAGCCAATCCGTCTCGGGCCTCTCCTACAATGAGCAGTTCTTC. Translated, it gives CASSQSVSGLSYNEQFF.

The sample holds a few counts of this clonotype. The chain combines TRBV24-1 with TRBJ2-2, with D possibly being TRBD1 (5 bases). The CDR3 runs to 14 residues. The germline V gene encodes CDR1 KGHDR and CDR2 SFDVKD. V was clipped by 1 base and J by 3 bases, with 5 bases between them. CDR3 region: CATSDFRDTGELFF. DNA for the CDR3: TGTGCCACCAGTGATTTCAGGGACACCGGGGAGCTGTTTTTT.

This chain's CDR3 is CATSTTRGAGTEAFF. CDR3 DNA: TGTGCCACCAGCACCACCAGGGGCGCGGGCACTGAAGCTTTCTTT. This chain links TRBV15 with TRBJ1-1, with D perhaps TRBD1 (6 bases). Trimming cost V 4 bases and J 4 bases, with 16 bases left between them. The germline V gene has CDR1 LNHNV and CDR2 YYDKDF (reference sequence). The CDR3 runs 15 residues.

This clonotype occurred many times. The CDR3 region is CASSLLAGTWDTQYF. The CDR3 DNA is TGTGCCAGTAGTCTCCTAGCGGGAACTTGGGATACGCAGTATTTT. The chain has TRBV19 and TRBJ2-3; 9 bases are a match to TRBD2. V was clipped by 5 bases and J by 6 bases; unmatched bases: 9. Germline loops: CDR1 LNHDA, CDR2 SQIVND (reference sequence). This CDR3 spans 15 amino acids.

The table lists this clonotype with many counts. The V and J genes are TRBV28 and TRBJ1-2; no clear D gene. V gave up 3 bases and J gave up 3 bases, with 8 bases separating them. Germline CDR1 reads MDHEN; CDR2 reads SYDVKM. The CDR3 runs to 13 residues. The CDR3 loop is CASSLQADYGYTF. The CDR3 DNA reads as TGTGCCAGCAGTTTGCAGGCCGACTATGGCTACACCTTC.

This clonotype has a count of ten or more. The J gene is TRBJ1-1, the V gene TRBV5-1; D gene unclear. The CDR3 consists of 13 residues. Between the trimmed V and J ends, which lost 3 bases and 1 base, there was a span of 7 bases. Looked up from germline, CDR1 is SGHRS and CDR2 is YFSETQ. CDR3 DNA sequence: TGCGCCAGCAGCTCCTCGGAGAACACTGAAGCTTTCTTT. Translated: CASSSSENTEAFF. Drawing the rest from reference TRBV5-1 and TRBJ1-1, the complete variable domain is KAGVTQTPRYLIKTRGQQVTLSCSPISGHRSVSWYQQTPGQGLQFLFEYFSETQRNKGNFPGRFSGRQFSNSRSEMNVSTLELGDSALYLCASSSSENTEAFFGQGTRLTVV.

In this sample, this clonotype turned up many times. The CDR3 here is CASSQAGLYNEQFF. The CDR3 DNA reads TGTGCCAGCAGCCAAGCGGGACTCTACAATGAGCAGTTCTTC. This chain joins TRBV14 and TRBJ2-1, with D possibly TRBD2 on 6 matching bases. Germline V lookup: CDR1 SGHDN, CDR2 FVKESK. This CDR3 is 14 amino acids long. V was cut by 1 base and J by 3 bases, with 7 bases left in between.

This clonotype has at least ten counts. J is TRBJ1-4 and V is TRBV28; 7 positions agree with TRBD1. The V gene's germline CDR1 is MDHEN and CDR2 SYDVKM. Trimming at V came to 5 bases and at J to 10 bases, leaving 10 bases not matched to a gene. The CDR3 spans 14 residues. The chain's CDR3 is CASSPTGLRVKLFF. CDR3 sequence (DNA): TGTGCCAGCAGTCCGACAGGGTTGCGCGTAAAACTGTTTTTT.

The rearrangement links TRBV10-2 to TRBJ2-7; TRBD2 might be the D (6 bases). CDR3 size: 14 residues. From germline, CDR1 is WSHSY and CDR2 SAAADI. V was cut by 2 bases and J by 2 bases, with 10 bases left in between. CDR3 nucleotides: TGCGCCAGCAGTGAGGGGGACTCCCCCTACGAGCAGTACTTC. Protein product: CASSEGDSPYEQYF.

The V and J genes are TRBV10-3 and TRBJ1-4; no definite D call. The germline V and J ends were trimmed by 5 bases and 0 bases, with 13 bases remaining between them. Germline CDR1 is ENHRY and CDR2 is SYGVKD. The CDR3 has 16 residues. The CDR3 bases are TGTGCCATCAGTCCCGTATGGACGGCAACTAATGAAAAACTGTTTTTT. It codes for CAISPVWTATNEKLFF.

The genes are TRBV5-5 and TRBJ2-7; a possible D gene is TRBD2 (6 bases). This CDR3 has 17 residues. The V end was cut by 0 bases, the J end by 3 bases, with 19 bases between. Per the germline V gene, CDR1 is SGHKS and CDR2 is YYEKEE (reference sequence). The CDR3 sequence: CASSLAAFQGSGYEQYF. DNA for the CDR3: TGTGCCAGCAGCTTGGCCGCTTTCCAGGGTAGCGGCTACGAGCAGTACTTC.

This clonotype was seen ten or more times. This chain links TRBV30 with TRBJ2-7; TRBD1 matches at 9 bases. Germline loops: CDR1 GTSNPN, CDR2 SVGIG (reference sequence). The CDR3 runs 14 residues. Unmatched junction bases numbered 3, after V lost 0 bases and J lost 3 bases. The CDR3 loop reads CAWSVGGQGYEQYF. Here the CDR3 DNA reads TGTGCCTGGAGTGTAGGGGGACAGGGCTACGAGCAGTACTTC.

The V and J genes are TRBV6-1 and TRBJ2-1; D might be TRBD2 (5 bases). The CDR3 runs 16 residues. Trimming cost V 5 bases and J 5 bases, with 19 bases left between them. Germline assignment: CDR1 MNHNS and CDR2 SASEGT. In nucleotides, the CDR3 is TGTGCCAGCAGTCCGTACGGGATTCGGGTTAACAATGAGCAGTTCTTC. Encoded protein: CASSPYGIRVNNEQFF.

This clonotype was counted a few times. The CDR3 DNA reads TGCGCCAGCAGCCAAGTAGTTCTGGTCCTCAATGAGCAGTTCTTC. This codes for CASSQVVLVLNEQFF. This chain connects TRBV4-1 to TRBJ2-1; D unresolved. Germline CDR1 reads MGHRA; CDR2 reads YSYEKL. CDR3 length: 15 residues. The V and J ends lost 1 base and 6 bases respectively, with 13 bases between them.